This T cell receptor beta chain was found in a study of HIV-infected patients and healthy controls. Study findings and constraints: Mean usage of eight alpha and eight beta V genes differed significantly in HIV-infected patients versus controls.

CDR3 length: 15 residues. Germline V gives CDR1 DFQATT, CDR2 SNEGSKA (reference sequence). The V segment lost 4 bases and the J segment 8 bases; nucleotides outside the gene matches: 16. Approximately 500 ng RNA was reverse transcribed with alpha and beta constant-region primers. Each of the alpha and beta chains got its own library through chain-specific third strand synthesis with indices. Each cDNA molecule was barcoded, and a single primer pair amplified each chain. TCRdb reprocessed the 5' RACE reads with MiXCR, giving one entry per CDR3 protein. The sample lists 7,000 to 9,000 distinct CDR3 sequences; 9% to 10% were seen once. All unsorted peripheral T cells were captured because whole blood was used without fractionation. Worth noting for this clonotype: The antigen remains unidentified.

The input for sequencing was blood, taken before antiretroviral therapy. V gene TRBV20-1 combines with J gene TRBJ1-2; 7 bases agree with TRBD1. The receptor was isolated from an adult with HIV infection. The CDR3 DNA sequence: TGCAGTGCTATAACGGATCGGGACAGCTTGTCGGGCTACACCTTC. Its protein product is CSAITDRDSLSGYTF.